These T cell receptor beta chains were read from a single sample in a study of CD8+CD57+ T cells in acquired aplastic anemia. Using its own MiXCR run on the reads, TCRdb lists one record per CDR3 protein. The sample contains roughly 150,000 distinct CDR3 sequences, approximately 44% of which appear only once. The sequenced sample consisted of sorted CD4+, CD8+, or CD8+CD57+ T cells (not recorded which) from PBMCs. The source of these receptors is a human donor in good health. Each CDR3 is given with its conserved first and last residue. D genes are given only for firm matches. Only some rows state a clone size, as once, few, many or a class for expanded clones.

many	TRBJ2-7	TRBV7-2	TRBD2	CASSRGRGRGSYEQYF	TGTGCCAGCAGTCGCGGTCGGGGGAGGGGCTCCTACGAGCAGTACTTC
-	TRBJ2-1	TRBV2	-	CASGVRYNEQFF	TGTGCCAGCGGTGTCAGGTACAATGAGCAGTTCTTC
many	TRBJ2-4	TRBV19	TRBD2	CASSIRLAATKNIQYF	TGTGCCAGTAGTATTAGGCTAGCGGCAACCAAAAACATTCAGTACTTC
once	TRBJ1-2	TRBV7-3	-	CASSPPSGVGYTF	TGTGCCAGCAGCCCTCCCTCAGGGGTTGGCTACACCTTC
many	TRBJ2-7	TRBV6-2/TRBV6-3	-	CASSEITAYEQYF	TGTGCCAGCAGCGAGATTACCGCCTACGAGCAGTACTTC
-	TRBJ2-7	TRBV7-8	-	CASSHELFGIGGNYEQYF	TGTGCCAGCAGTCATGAACTCTTCGGGATAGGGGGTAATTACGAGCAGTACTTC
many	TRBJ1-2	TRBV5-1	TRBD1	CASSVMGQEDYGYTF	TGCGCCAGCAGCGTAATGGGACAGGAAGACTATGGCTACACCTTC
-	TRBJ2-3	TRBV7-2	-	CASTLANTDTQYF	TGTGCCAGCACCCTAGCGAACACAGATACGCAGTATTTT
-	TRBJ2-3	TRBV24-1	TRBD2	CATSVAGSTDTQYF	TGTGCCACCAGTGTAGCGGGTAGCACAGATACGCAGTATTTT
many	TRBJ1-6	TRBV6-1	-	CASSVTWDGLSPLHF	TGTGCCAGCAGTGTTACATGGGACGGTCTTTCACCCCTCCACTTT
-	TRBJ1-2	TRBV5-1	-	CASSLEDNGYTF	TGCGCCAGCAGCTTGGAGGATAATGGCTACACCTTC
-	TRBJ2-7	TRBV2	-	CASIRGDLSYEQYF	TGTGCCAGCATCCGCGGGGACCTCTCCTACGAGCAGTACTTC
-	TRBJ1-3	TRBV15	-	CATSSSRSSGDTIYF	TGTGCCACCAGCAGTAGTCGCAGCTCTGGAGACACCATATATTTT
many	TRBJ2-3	TRBV6-5	TRBD2	CASSFRLAASTDTQYF	TGTGCCAGCAGTTTTCGACTAGCGGCAAGCACAGATACGCAGTATTTT
-	TRBJ2-3	TRBV10-1	-	CASSRAGSSDTQYF	TGCGCCAGTTCAAGGGCAGGGTCGTCAGATACGCAGTATTTT
-	TRBJ2-1	TRBV19	TRBD1	CASSIPRDRGKQFF	TGTGCCAGTAGTATCCCCCGGGACAGGGGTAAGCAGTTCTTC
-	TRBJ2-7	TRBV19	-	CASSRGLSEQYEQYF	TGTGCCAGTAGCAGGGGACTATCGGAGCAATACGAGCAGTACTTC
many	TRBJ2-7	TRBV6-1	-	CASSKDGDTYEQYF	TGTGCCAGCAGCAAAGACGGGGATACCTACGAGCAGTACTTC
-	TRBJ1-6	TRBV10-2	TRBD1	CASSDLGQGWRNSPLHF	TGCGCCAGCAGTGACCTGGGACAGGGCTGGCGTAATTCACCCCTCCACTTT
-	TRBJ2-1	TRBV11-2	TRBD1	CASSLTGGLTYSEQFF	TGTGCCAGCAGTCTAACAGGGGGACTTACCTACAGTGAGCAGTTCTTC
many	TRBJ1-1	TRBV12-3/TRBV12-4	-	CASSQETTEAFF	TGTGCCAGCAGCCAAGAGACCACTGAAGCTTTCTTT
-	TRBJ2-3	TRBV2	-	CASRFETTQYF	TGTGCCAGCAGGTTCGAGACTACGCAGTATTTT
-	TRBJ1-2	TRBV6-1	-	CASSPASPNYGYTF	TGTGCCAGCAGCCCCGCCAGCCCAAACTATGGCTACACCTTC
many	TRBJ2-7	TRBV6-5	-	CASSYSPQIYEQYF	TGTGCCAGCAGTTACTCCCCCCAGATCTACGAGCAGTACTTC
-	TRBJ2-6	TRBV20-1	-	CSASALRASGANVLTF	TGCAGTGCCTCCGCTCTCAGGGCTAGCGGGGCCAACGTCCTGACTTTC
many	TRBJ1-2	TRBV20-1	TRBD1	CRAPGQPGYGYTF	TGCAGGGCCCCGGGACAGCCAGGCTATGGCTACACCTTC
-	TRBJ2-7	TRBV12-3/TRBV12-4	TRBD2	CASSWGGTSGSYEQYF	TGTGCCAGCAGTTGGGGCGGGACTAGCGGGTCCTACGAGCAGTACTTC
-	TRBJ1-2	TRBV19	-	CASSYTGTNYGYTF	TGTGCCAGTAGTTACACCGGGACCAACTATGGCTACACCTTC
many	TRBJ2-7	TRBV12-3/TRBV12-4	-	CASTLSGLSYEQYF	TGTGCCAGCACCCTCTCAGGGCTCTCCTACGAGCAGTACTTC
-	TRBJ2-2	TRBV20-1	TRBD2	CSARASGDAVGELFF	TGCAGTGCTAGAGCCAGCGGGGACGCGGTCGGGGAGCTGTTTTTT
many	TRBJ1-1	TRBV5-1	-	CASSGLQGSNTEAFF	TGCGCCAGCAGCGGATTACAGGGATCGAACACTGAAGCTTTCTTT
-	TRBJ1-3	TRBV10-3	-	CAISDGQVNYGYTIYF	TGTGCCATCAGTGACGGGCAGGTTAACTATGGCTACACCATATATTTT
-	TRBJ1-1	TRBV19	-	CASQLTALTSNTEAFF	TGTGCCAGCCAGTTAACAGCGCTCACCTCGAACACTGAAGCTTTCTTT
-	TRBJ1-6	TRBV7-9	-	CASSLDQASVHF	TGTGCCAGCAGCCTCGACCAGGCTTCCGTCCACTTT
once	TRBJ2-1	TRBV9	-	CASSVEPEGNEQFF	TGTGCCAGCAGCGTAGAGCCTGAGGGGAATGAGCAGTTCTTC
many	TRBJ2-7	TRBV6-5	TRBD2	CASSYRLAGGSYEQYF	TGTGCCAGCAGTTACCGACTAGCGGGAGGCTCCTACGAGCAGTACTTC
many	TRBJ1-2	TRBV6-6	-	CASSYSHRADGYTF	TGTGCCAGCAGTTACTCGCACAGGGCGGATGGCTACACCTTC
many	TRBJ2-1	TRBV6-1	TRBD1	CASSEGTGPYNEQFF	TGTGCCAGCAGTGAAGGGACAGGGCCCTACAATGAGCAGTTCTTC
-	TRBJ2-7	TRBV25-1	-	CASSGAVYEQYF	TGTGCCAGCAGTGGGGCAGTTTACGAGCAGTACTTC